These 18 T cell receptor beta chains originate from one sample sequenced in a study of blood T cell repertoires in COVID-19. TCRdb's table, derived via immunoSEQ multiplex PCR, lists solely in-frame clones and lacks some. The sample has 80,000 to 100,000 clones, 81% seen once. Sequenced material: peripheral blood. Every receptor here comes from a man in his sixties with acute or convalescent COVID-19.

J is TRBJ1-5 and V is TRBV5-5, with D perhaps TRBD1 (5 bases). V shed 0 bases and J shed 6 bases, with 13 bases lying between them. Germline loops: CDR1 SGHKS, CDR2 YYEKEE (reference sequence). The CDR3 totals 15 residues. CDR3 protein: CASSLVGREGQPQHF. Here the CDR3 DNA reads TGTGCCAGCAGCTTGGTGGGGCGGGAGGGTCAGCCCCAGCATTTT.

This chain links TRBV7-2 with TRBJ2-4, with TRBD1 identical over 8 bases. Germline assignment: CDR1 SGHTA and CDR2 FQGNSA. The CDR3 loop spans 14 amino acids. After removal of 3 bases from V and 6 bases from J, the junction contained 4 bases not matched to a gene. The CDR3 is CASSLDRVVNIQYF. The CDR3 region has the DNA TGTGCCAGCAGCTTGGACAGGGTGGTAAACATTCAGTACTTC.

This clone has only one observation. The chain employs TRBV25-1 and TRBJ2-7; TRBD1 might be the D (5 bases). Germline V gives CDR1 MGHDK, CDR2 SYGVNS. This CDR3 has 16 amino acids. Deletions cut 0 bases from V and 8 bases from J, with 20 bases between. The CDR3 loop reads CASSEYQGSPNLQQYF. Here the CDR3 DNA reads TGTGCCAGCAGTGAATATCAGGGTAGCCCTAATCTGCAGCAGTACTTC.

The chain couples TRBV13 to TRBJ2-7, with 9 bases matching TRBD2. The J segment lost 0 bases and the V segment lost 8 bases, leaving 5 bases of the junction unmatched. Germline V gives CDR1 PRHDT, CDR2 FYEKMQ (reference sequence). The CDR3 runs 14 residues. The CDR3 is CASGGGGNSYEQYF. The CDR3 region has the DNA TGTGCCAGCGGCGGGGGGGGTAACTCCTACGAGCAGTACTTC.

This chain uses TRBV10-2 with TRBJ2-2, with TRBD2 identical over 8 bases. V lost 5 bases and J lost 6; bases outside the gene matches: 8. The CDR3 runs to 15 residues. Looked up from germline, CDR1 is WSHSY and CDR2 is SAAADI. CDR3 loop: CASSQAGARAGELFF. CDR3 DNA sequence: TGCGCCAGCAGTCAAGCGGGAGCGAGGGCCGGGGAGCTGTTTTTT.

The chain is built from TRBV5-6 and TRBJ2-1, with 9 bases lining up with TRBD2. Germline lookup yields CDR1 SGHDT and CDR2 YYEEEE. The CDR3 consists of 14 residues. Trimming removed 5 bases from V and 6 bases from J; junction bases left unmatched: 6. Here the CDR3 reads CASSLAGALNEQFF. The CDR3 nucleotides are TGTGCCAGCAGTTTAGCGGGAGCACTCAATGAGCAGTTCTTC.

The rearrangement uses TRBV27 and TRBJ2-1, with 7 bases matching TRBD1. Germline lookup yields CDR1 MNHEY and CDR2 SMNVEV (reference sequence). The V segment lost 5 bases and the J segment 9 bases; nucleotides outside the gene matches: 19. The CDR3 sequence is 17 residues long. CDR3 residues: CASSRGLGQIVGGEQFF. The DNA for the CDR3 is TGTGCCAGCAGTCGTGGCCTGGGACAGATCGTTGGCGGTGAGCAGTTCTTC.

The rearrangement joins TRBV7-2 to TRBJ2-5, with D tentatively TRBD2 (6 bases). V lost 0 bases, J lost 4 bases, and 6 bases lay in between. The germline CDR1 and CDR2 sequences are SGHTA and FQGNSA. This CDR3 has 13 residues. CDR3 sequence reads: CASSLAGGETQYF. In nucleotides, the CDR3 is TGTGCCAGCAGCTTAGCGGGGGGAGAGACCCAGTACTTC.

This chain joins TRBV9 and TRBJ2-3; unclear D gene. CDR1 and CDR2 from the germline V gene are SGDLS and YYNGEE. V lost 0 bases and J lost 3, with 8 bases in between. The CDR3 length is 14 residues. CDR3 loop: CASSVEPATDTQYF. CDR3 sequence (DNA): TGTGCCAGCAGCGTAGAACCCGCGACAGATACGCAGTATTTT.

The gene calls are TRBV7-9 and TRBJ2-7; D is undetermined. This CDR3 is 14 amino acids long. Germline V gene lookup returns CDR1 SEHNR and CDR2 FQNEAQ (reference sequence). Trimming left V 0 bases short and J 0 bases short, with 6 bases between. This CDR3 is CASSLAPLSYEQYF. The CDR3 DNA reads as TGTGCCAGCAGCTTAGCTCCCCTCTCCTACGAGCAGTACTTC.

The J gene is TRBJ1-1, the V gene TRBV10-3, with D unresolved. The V gene lost 3 bases and the J gene lost 2 bases, with 10 bases spanning the gap. CDR3 length equals 14 residues. Germline CDR1 ENHRY, CDR2 SYGVKD. DNA of the CDR3: TGTGCCATCAGTGACGTGCGGCAAAACACTGAAGCTTTCTTT. Protein: CAISDVRQNTEAFF.

This clone showed up just once. The chain joins TRBV27 to TRBJ1-5; TRBD1 is a possible D gene (5 bases). Per the germline V gene, CDR1 is MNHEY and CDR2 is SMNVEV (reference sequence). The CDR3 is 13 residues long. Trimming removed 0 bases from V and 11 bases from J, with 11 bases in between. The CDR3 DNA follows: TGTGCCAGCAGTTTATCACGGACACTGGCCCAGCATTTT. This codes for CASSLSRTLAQHF.

This clone came up once. This sequence joins TRBV7-8 and TRBJ2-3; 8 positions match TRBD2. CDR3 size: 13 residues. The V segment lost 3 bases and the J segment 6 bases; nucleotides outside the gene matches: 2. CDR1 is SGHVS, CDR2 FQNEAQ, per germline. In DNA form, the CDR3 reads TGTGCCAGCAGCTTTGGCGGGGGGGATACGCAGTATTTT. The encoded protein is CASSFGGGDTQYF.

The gene calls are TRBV4-3 and TRBJ1-2; a possible D gene is TRBD1 (5 bases). V was trimmed by 3 bases and J by 2 bases, leaving 10 bases between them. The CDR3 has 14 amino acids. Germline V gene sequence: CDR1 LGHNA, CDR2 YSLEER. The CDR3 region is CASSQGGGNYGYTF. The CDR3 nucleotides read TGCGCCAGCAGCCAGGGGGGGGGAAACTATGGCTACACCTTC.

The chain combines TRBV6-2 or TRBV6-3 with TRBJ2-6; TRBD1 matches at 8 bases. This CDR3 is 16 amino acids long. Germline CDR1 and CDR2: MNHEY and SVGEGT. Trimming at V came to 0 bases and at J to 2 bases, leaving 0 bases not matched to a gene. The CDR3 nucleotides are TGTGCCAGCAGTTACTCCAGGGGGCCTGGGGCCAACGTCCTGACTTTC. Translating gives CASSYSRGPGANVLTF.

This chain joins TRBV10-3 and TRBJ2-1; 13 bases map to TRBD2. This CDR3 has 15 residues. With V trimmed by 5 bases and J by 7 bases, 5 bases remained unmatched. CDR1 ENHRY and CDR2 SYGVKD come from the germline V gene. CDR3 protein: CAISWTSGGPNEQFF. The CDR3 coding sequence is TGTGCCATCAGTTGGACTAGCGGGGGCCCTAATGAGCAGTTCTTC.

V and J are TRBV28 and TRBJ1-6; 8 bases align to TRBD1. V lost 7 bases to trimming and J lost 8 bases; unmatched junction nucleotides: 7. Per germline, CDR1 MDHEN and CDR2 SYDVKM. The CDR3 has 14 residues. CDR3: CASTAQGVYSPLHF. The DNA for the CDR3 is TGTGCCAGCACAGCACAGGGGGTTTATTCACCCCTCCACTTT.

The chain joins TRBV18 to TRBJ2-1; the D gene is possibly TRBD2 (5 bases). CDR1 is KGHSH, CDR2 LQKENI, per germline. Trimming removed 1 base at V and 1 base at J, with 11 bases between. This CDR3 comprises 16 residues. CDR3 nucleotides: TGTGCCAGCTCACCACTCCTAGCTGGGTCCTACAATGAGCAGTTCTTC. It encodes CASSPLLAGSYNEQFF.